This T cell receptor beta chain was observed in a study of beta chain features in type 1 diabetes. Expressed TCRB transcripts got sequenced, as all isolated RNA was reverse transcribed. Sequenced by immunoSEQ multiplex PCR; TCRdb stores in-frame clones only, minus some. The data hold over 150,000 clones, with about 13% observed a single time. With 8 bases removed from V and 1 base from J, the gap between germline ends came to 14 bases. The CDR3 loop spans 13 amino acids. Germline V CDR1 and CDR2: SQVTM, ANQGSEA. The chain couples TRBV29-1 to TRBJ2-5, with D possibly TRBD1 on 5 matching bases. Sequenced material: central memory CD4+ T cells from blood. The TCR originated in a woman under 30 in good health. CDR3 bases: TGCAGCACCCAGCGACAGCTCCAAGAGACCCAGTACTTC. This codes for CSTQRQLQETQYF.